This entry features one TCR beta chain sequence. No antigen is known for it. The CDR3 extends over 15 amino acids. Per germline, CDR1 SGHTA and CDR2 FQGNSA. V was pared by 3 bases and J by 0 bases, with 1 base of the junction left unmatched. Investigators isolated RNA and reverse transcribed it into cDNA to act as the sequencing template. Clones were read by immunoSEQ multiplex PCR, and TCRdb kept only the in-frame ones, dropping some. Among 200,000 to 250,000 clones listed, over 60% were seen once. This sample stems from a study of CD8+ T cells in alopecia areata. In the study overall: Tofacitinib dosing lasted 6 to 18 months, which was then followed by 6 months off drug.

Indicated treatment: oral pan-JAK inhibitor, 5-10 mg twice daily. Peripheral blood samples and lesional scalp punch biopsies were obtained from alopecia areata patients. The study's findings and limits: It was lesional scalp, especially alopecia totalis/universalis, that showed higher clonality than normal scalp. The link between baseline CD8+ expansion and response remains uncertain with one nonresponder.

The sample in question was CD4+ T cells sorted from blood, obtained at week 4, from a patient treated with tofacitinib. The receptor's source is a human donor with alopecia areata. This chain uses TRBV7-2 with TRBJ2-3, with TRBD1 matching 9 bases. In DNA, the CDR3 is TGTGCCAGCAGCTTCGGACAGGGGAGCACAGATACGCAGTATTTT. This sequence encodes CASSFGQGSTDTQYF.